This TCR beta chain was sequenced in a study of T cells in Graves' hyperthyroidism and ophthalmopathy. V lost 4 bases to trimming and J lost 3 bases, with 13 bases between them. Per germline, CDR1 MDHEN and CDR2 SYDVKM. The CDR3 is 15 residues long. This clonotype was observed at least ten times. These patients, aged 18 to 65, had recently diagnosed hyperthyroidism lasting under 2 months. Uncontrolled infection, other autoimmune disease, pregnancy or lactation excluded patients. Amplified regions were TCR beta CDR3 sequences from RNA transcripts. First-round RT-PCR of the TCR CDR3 relied on the HTBI primer set. Via MiXCR, TCRdb re-called the multiplex PCR reads, giving one row per CDR3 protein. The data show 700,000 or so distinct CDR3 sequences, about a sixth seen once.

The chain employs TRBV28 and TRBJ2-1; either TRBD1 or TRBD2 may fit D (5 bases each). The origin of this receptor is a man aged 18 to 29 with Graves' hyperthyroidism. Specimen: blood. CDR3 nucleotides: TGTGCCAGCAGTTCAAGAATTGGGGGCTACAATGAGCAGTTCTTC. It codes for CASSSRIGGYNEQFF.